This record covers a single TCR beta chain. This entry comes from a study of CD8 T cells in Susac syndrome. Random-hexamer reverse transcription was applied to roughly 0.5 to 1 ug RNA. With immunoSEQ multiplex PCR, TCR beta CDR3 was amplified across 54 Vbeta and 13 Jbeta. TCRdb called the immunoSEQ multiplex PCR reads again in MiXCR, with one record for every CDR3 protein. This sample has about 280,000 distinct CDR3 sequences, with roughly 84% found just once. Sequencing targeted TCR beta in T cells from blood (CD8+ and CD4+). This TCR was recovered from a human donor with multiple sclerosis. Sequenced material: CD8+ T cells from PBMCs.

The CDR3 protein is CASSVGSSGYEQYF. The CDR3 DNA reads as TGTGCCAGCAGCGTAGGGAGTAGCGGCTACGAGCAGTACTTC. The chain combines TRBV9 with TRBJ2-7; D is perhaps TRBD2 (6 bases). This CDR3 has 14 amino acids. Trimming removed 0 bases at V and 3 bases at J, with 10 bases between. Germline CDR1 SGDLS, CDR2 YYNGEE.